A selection of T cell receptor beta chains follows, all from one sample in a study of T cell changes during pregnancy in multiple sclerosis. Sequenced by immunoSEQ multiplex PCR; TCRdb stores in-frame clones only, minus some. The profile covers about 47,000 clones, with 85% to 90% appearing a single time and 7% to 10% taken by the ten largest. This specimen consisted of CD8+ T cells from peripheral blood mononuclear cells, obtained in the second trimester of pregnancy. The receptors were sampled from a female donor with multiple sclerosis, enrolled in a pregnancy study. The CDR3 runs from the conserved cysteine through the conserved F or W.

v_call cdr3_aa
TRBV7-9 CASSLTDRDNSPLHF
TRBV28 CASSLDRAGASYNSPLHF
TRBV15 CATSRDLSDSRSGNTIYF
TRBV6-5 CASSPTHMNTEAFF
TRBV29-1 CSVRSGAGGYNEQFF
TRBV13 CASSNYPGTSDRTQYF
TRBV11-2 CASSFPGYSYEQYF
TRBV13 CASSLGQGSTDTQYF
TRBV11-2 CASSLGTAYEQYF
TRBV7-9 CASSSISQGASTDTQYF
TRBV5-1 CASYSGTGGEAFF
TRBV27 CASSRGTFPSYEQYF
TRBV19 CASSIDPYRAEAFF
TRBV9 CASSHNPGSGGHEQFF
TRBV4-2 CASSQDPLARDNEQFF
TRBV7-3 CASSLSREGTEAFF
TRBV13 CASSSSGGSEQYF
TRBV25-1 CASSENLEGLHGYTF
TRBV2 CASTFQGLSAEQYF
TRBV7-9 CASSRTGIEQYF
TRBV5-1 CASSLGGATEAFF
TRBV6-5 CASSYSGGDDYTF
TRBV15 CATSRRGGENEQFF
TRBV7-2 CASSYKNTEAFF
TRBV7-2 CASSETGSYGYTF
TRBV12-5 CASGLGGTEAFF
TRBV6-5 CASSYSLDTEAFF
TRBV9 CASSVGSGELNYADTQYF
TRBV9 CASSLGAGENQPQHF
TRBV13 CASSLGQGVYEQYF
TRBV11-2 CASSLGRTGDNSPLHF
TRBV2 CASSFTGELFF
TRBV4-2 CASSQAGGVREQYF
TRBV4-1 CASSHPRTNEKLFF
TRBV19 CASSISRALAKNIQYF
TRBV19 CASSPNREFTEAFF
TRBV14 CASSPSDRLYGYTF
TRBV2 CASSPSNTEAFF
TRBV5-5 CASSLDFNQPQHF
TRBV13 CASSLGGNEQFF
TRBV2 CACYGQAPKLRTYEQYF
TRBV19 CASLSAAGPTDTQYF
TRBV5-1 CASSLATGGVEEQFF